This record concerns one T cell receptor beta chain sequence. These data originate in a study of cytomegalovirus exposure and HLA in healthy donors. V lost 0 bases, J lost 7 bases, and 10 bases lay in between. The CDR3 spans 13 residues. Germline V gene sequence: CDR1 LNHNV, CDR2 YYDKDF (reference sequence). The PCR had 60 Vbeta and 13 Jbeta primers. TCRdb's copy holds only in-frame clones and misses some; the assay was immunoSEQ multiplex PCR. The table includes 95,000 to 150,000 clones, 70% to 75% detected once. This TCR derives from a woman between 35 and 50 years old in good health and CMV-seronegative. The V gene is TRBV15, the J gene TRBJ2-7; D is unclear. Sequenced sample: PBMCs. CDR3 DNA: TGTGCCACCAGCAGAGATTTGGGCAGGGAGCAGTACTTC. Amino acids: CATSRDLGREQYF.